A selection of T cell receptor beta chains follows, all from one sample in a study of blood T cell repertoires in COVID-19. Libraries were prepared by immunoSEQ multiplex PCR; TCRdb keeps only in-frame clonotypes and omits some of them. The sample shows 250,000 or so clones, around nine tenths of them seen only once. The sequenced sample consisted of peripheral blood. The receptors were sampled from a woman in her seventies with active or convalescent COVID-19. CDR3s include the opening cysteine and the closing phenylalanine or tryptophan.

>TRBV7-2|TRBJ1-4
CASSSGDRPNEKLFF
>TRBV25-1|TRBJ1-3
CASSEYWGGGNTIYF
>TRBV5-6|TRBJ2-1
CASSLDRAGGLYNEQFF
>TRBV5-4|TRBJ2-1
CASSWAGGNEQFF
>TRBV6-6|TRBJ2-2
CAGGGQGAGTGELFF
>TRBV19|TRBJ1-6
CATSTGVNSPLHF
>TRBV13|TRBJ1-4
CASSLRTGRNEKLFF
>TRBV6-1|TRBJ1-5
CASLTSGDIQPQHF
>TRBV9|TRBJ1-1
CASSVGKWDSSEAFF
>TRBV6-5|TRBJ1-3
CASSYRGDSGNTIYF
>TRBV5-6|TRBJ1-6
CASSLVGGDRGKSPLHF
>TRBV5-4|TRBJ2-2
CASRALNTGELFF
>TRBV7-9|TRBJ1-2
CASSLPPSPGYTF
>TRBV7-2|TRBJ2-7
CASSRQAAQAYEQYF
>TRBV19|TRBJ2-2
CASSRFSSGGPNTGELFF
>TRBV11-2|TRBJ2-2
CASSLEGVGELFF
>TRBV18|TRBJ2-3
CASSLDRLQLDTQYF
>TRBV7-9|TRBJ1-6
CASSNMNSPLHF